Shown below are 4 T cell receptor beta chains from a single sample sequenced in a study of T cells in Graves' hyperthyroidism and ophthalmopathy. The source material, RNA transcripts, was used to amplify TCR beta CDR3 regions. During a first-round RT-PCR of the TCR CDR3, the HTBI primer set was used. TCRdb reanalysed the multiplex PCR reads using MiXCR and keeps one entry per CDR3 protein. The table has about 600,000 distinct CDR3 sequences, more than 15% seen once. Sequencing used blood. These receptors were collected from a woman aged 40 to 49 with Graves' ophthalmopathy.

The V and J genes are TRBV29-1 and TRBJ2-5; D uncertain. The germline V and J ends were trimmed by 3 bases and 1 base, with 15 bases remaining between them. The CDR3 is 15 amino acids. Germline CDR1 reads SQVTM; CDR2 reads ANQGSEA. The CDR3, as DNA: TGCAGCGTTGATGGGTTTATAGATAGCCAAGAGACCCAGTACTTC. Protein: CSVDGFIDSQETQYF.

The gene calls are TRBV7-9 and TRBJ2-1; 12 bases match TRBD2. This CDR3 is built from 16 residues. Germline lookup yields CDR1 SEHNR and CDR2 FQNEAQ (reference sequence). The V and J ends lost 3 bases and 15 bases, in that order; junction bases with no gene match: 15. This CDR3 is CASSFTLGLAGGRRFF. In DNA, the CDR3 is TGTGCCAGCAGCTTCACATTAGGGCTAGCGGGAGGGCGTCGGTTCTTC.

This clonotype turned up a few times. The V and J genes are TRBV7-8 and TRBJ2-7; 16 nucleotides agree with TRBD2. Germline V gene lookup returns CDR1 SGHVS and CDR2 FQNEAQ. V was pared by 5 bases and J by 2 bases, with 18 bases of the junction left unmatched. The CDR3 contains 21 residues. CDR3: CASSIRRRGLAGGLSAYEQYF. The CDR3 DNA follows: TGTGCCAGCAGCATACGCCGCCGGGGACTAGCGGGAGGGCTTTCCGCCTACGAGCAGTACTTC.

This clonotype was counted only a few times. V usage is TRBV5-1 and J usage is TRBJ2-7, with 8 bases aligning to TRBD1. Trimming at V came to 4 bases and at J to 5 bases, leaving 8 bases not matched to a gene. From germline, CDR1 is SGHRS and CDR2 YFSETQ. The CDR3 totals 14 residues. This CDR3 reads CASSVDGQGDEQYF. The CDR3 nucleotides read TGCGCCAGCAGCGTGGACGGACAGGGCGACGAGCAGTACTTC.